This TCR beta chain comes out of a study of control samples from healthy donors and cancer patients. Generated by immunoSEQ multiplex PCR, the TCRdb table keeps only in-frame clones and is missing some. The sample records about 160,000 clones, approximately 90% being singletons. J lost 7 bases, V lost 2 bases, and 1 base had no gene match. The CDR3 extends over 14 amino acids. Germline V CDR1 and CDR2: LGHDT, YNNKEL (reference sequence). Sequenced sample: blood. The sequence was collected from a man aged 25 to 40 in good health. The chain uses TRBV3-1 (or the pseudogene TRBV3-2) and TRBJ2-1; 11 positions agree with TRBD1. CDR3: CASSQRDRGNEQFF. CDR3 DNA: TGTGCCAGCAGCCAACGGGACAGGGGGAATGAGCAGTTCTTC.